Each of the 20 T cell receptor beta chains below was sequenced from the same sample in a study of blood T cell repertoires in COVID-19. The assay was immunoSEQ multiplex PCR, and TCRdb's table has in-frame clones only and misses some. The sample shows 240,000 or so clones, approximately 86% of them seen only once. The sample comprised peripheral blood. The receptors derive from a woman aged 30 to 39 who had recovered from COVID-19.

The rearrangement joins TRBV29-1 to TRBJ2-2; 16 positions agree with TRBD2. CDR3 length: 15 amino acids. Germline V lookup: CDR1 SQVTM, CDR2 ANQGSEA. V lost 7 bases to trimming and J lost 6 bases; unmatched junction nucleotides: 5. CDR3 in amino acids: CSAGTSGGASGELFF. In DNA, the CDR3 is TGCAGCGCTGGGACTAGCGGGGGGGCGTCCGGGGAGCTGTTTTTT.

This sequence joins TRBV5-8 and TRBJ1-5, with 9 positions matching TRBD1. V lost 2 bases, J lost 2 bases, and 11 bases stayed unmatched. This CDR3 is 18 amino acids long. Germline CDR1 is SGHTS and CDR2 is YDEGEE. The CDR3 region has the DNA TGTGCCAGCAGCTTTACACCGGGACAGGGTTCGGGCAATCAGCCCCAGCATTTT. Residues: CASSFTPGQGSGNQPQHF.

The chain is built from TRBV6-1 and TRBJ2-7; 10 bases agree with TRBD1. The CDR3 consists of 17 residues. V was clipped by 2 bases and J by 2 bases; unmatched bases: 9. The germline CDR1 and CDR2 sequences are MNHNS and SASEGT. CDR3 nucleotides: TGTGCCAGCAGTGAAAACTCGATGGGGACAGGGGCCTACGAGCAGTACTTC. It codes for CASSENSMGTGAYEQYF.

The chain has TRBV7-2 and TRBJ1-5; tentative D call: TRBD1 (6 bases). V gave up 6 bases and J gave up 3 bases, with 15 bases separating them. Germline-derived CDR1 and CDR2 are SGHTA and FQGNSA. The CDR3 loop spans 15 amino acids. CDR3 region: CASSWDITSNQPQHF. The CDR3 DNA is TGTGCCAGCAGTTGGGACATAACCTCCAATCAGCCCCAGCATTTT.

The rearrangement links TRBV11-2 to TRBJ2-1; possibly TRBD2 for D (6 bases). CDR3 size: 15 residues. Germline V gives CDR1 SGHAT, CDR2 FQNNGV. V lost 5 bases and J lost 3, with 14 bases in between. The CDR3 sequence is CASSAPGVNYNEQFF. CDR3 sequence (DNA): TGTGCCAGCAGCGCGCCGGGAGTTAACTACAATGAGCAGTTCTTC.

This chain joins TRBV7-9 and TRBJ2-1, with unresolved D. Per the germline V gene, CDR1 is SEHNR and CDR2 is FQNEAQ (reference sequence). This CDR3 spans 14 amino acids. Deletions cut 7 bases from V and 0 bases from J, with 10 bases between. In DNA form, the CDR3 reads TGTGCCAGCAACCCTCTCGGCTCCTACAATGAGCAGTTCTTC. It specifies CASNPLGSYNEQFF.

CDR3 sequence (DNA): TGTGCCAGCAGCTTGGCCGCGACAGGGCTCAATGAGCAGTTCTTC. Its protein product is CASSLAATGLNEQFF. The rearrangement uses TRBV5-4 and TRBJ2-1, with 7 bases fitting TRBD1. CDR3 length equals 15 residues. Per the germline V gene, CDR1 is SGHNT and CDR2 is YYREEE (reference sequence). Unmatched junction bases numbered 6, after V lost 0 bases and J lost 6 bases.

CDR3 sequence (DNA): TGTGCCAGTCGGGAGGTCTCGGACAGGGCCCCAGATACGCAGTATTTT. Its protein is CASREVSDRAPDTQYF. The chain couples TRBV25-1 to TRBJ2-3; D possibly corresponds to TRBD1 (8 bases). Germline assignment: CDR1 MGHDK and CDR2 SYGVNS. With 9 bases removed from V and 4 bases from J, the gap between germline ends came to 23 bases. The CDR3 totals 16 residues.

V is TRBV6-5 and J is TRBJ1-4; TRBD1 aligns across 12 bases. CDR1 is MNHEY and CDR2 is SVGAGI in the germline V gene. The CDR3 loop spans 14 amino acids. Trimming cost V 6 bases and J 11 bases; bases outside gene matches: 7. The CDR3 region is CASSQGQGAEKLFF. CDR3 bases: TGTGCCAGCAGCCAGGGACAGGGGGCGGAGAAACTGTTTTTT.

The rearrangement links TRBV29-1 to TRBJ1-2; D is undetermined. CDR1 and CDR2 (germline): SQVTM, ANQGSEA. V was pared by 0 bases and J by 7 bases, with 9 bases between. This CDR3 is built from 12 residues. The CDR3 is CSVEELMGGYTF. The CDR3 DNA reads TGCAGCGTTGAAGAACTAATGGGTGGCTACACCTTC. The full variable domain, its missing parts supplied by reference TRBV29-1 and TRBJ1-2, is SAVISQKPSRDICQRGTSLTIQCQVDSQVTMMFWYRQQPGQSLTLIATANQGSEATYESGFVIDKFPISRPNLTFSTLTVSNMSPEDSSIYLCSVEELMGGYTFGSGTRLTVV.

The V gene is TRBV9, the J gene TRBJ2-3; 12 bases match TRBD2. V was pared by 2 bases and J by 3 bases, with 10 bases of the junction left unmatched. CDR3 length: 18 amino acids. Germline-derived CDR1 and CDR2 are SGDLS and YYNGEE. CDR3 sequence (DNA): TGTGCCAGCAGCGTCTCTAGCGGGGGGGCATCCCAAACAGATACGCAGTATTTT. Amino acid sequence: CASSVSSGGASQTDTQYF.

This clone came up a few times. The rearrangement links TRBV6-6 to TRBJ1-1; TRBD1 aligns across 12 bases. The CDR3 is made up of 15 amino acids. Germline loops: CDR1 MNHNY, CDR2 SVGAGI (reference sequence). V gave up 10 bases and J gave up 6 bases; unmatched junction bases: 12. Here the CDR3 reads CATAEPGQGAPEAFF. As DNA, the CDR3 is TGTGCCACCGCGGAACCGGGACAGGGGGCTCCTGAAGCTTTCTTT.

There are a few counts of this clone. The chain uses TRBV30 and TRBJ2-7; 7 bases map to TRBD2. Germline lookup yields CDR1 GTSNPN and CDR2 SVGIG (reference sequence). CDR3 length equals 12 residues. The V gene end was trimmed by 8 bases and the J gene end by 3 bases; junction bases not matched to a gene: 7. The CDR3, as DNA: TGTGCCCTTCATCCGGGGGGCTACGAGCAGTACTTC. Translating it yields CALHPGGYEQYF.

This rearrangement joins TRBV7-6 to TRBJ1-5, with a weak D call TRBD1 (6 bases). The CDR3 runs 15 residues. V lost 3 bases and J lost 2, with 11 bases in between. CDR1 is SGHVS, CDR2 FNYEAQ, per germline. CDR3 DNA sequence: TGTGCCAGCAGCTTTCGCAGGGGTGGCAATCAGCCCCAGCATTTT. This translates into CASSFRRGGNQPQHF.

The chain combines TRBV7-2 with TRBJ2-7; 7 bases line up with TRBD2. Looked up from germline, CDR1 is SGHTA and CDR2 is FQGNSA. This CDR3 has 14 amino acids. V gave up 3 bases and J gave up 2 bases; unmatched junction bases: 4. Here the CDR3 reads CASSLGGFAYEQYF. CDR3 bases: TGTGCCAGCAGCTTGGGGGGGTTCGCCTACGAGCAGTACTTC.

The genes are TRBV5-4 and TRBJ2-2; no reliable D call. This CDR3 has 13 residues. Germline assignment: CDR1 SGHNT and CDR2 YYREEE (reference sequence). Trimming pared 4 bases from V and 5 bases from J, leaving 9 bases between. This CDR3 reads CASSPGWTGELFF. The CDR3 DNA reads TGTGCCAGCAGCCCCGGGTGGACCGGGGAGCTGTTTTTT. The full variable domain, its missing parts supplied by reference TRBV5-4 and TRBJ2-2, is ETGVTQSPTHLIKTRGQQVTLRCSSQSGHNTVSWYQQALGQGPQFIFQYYREEENGRGNFPPRFSGLQFPNYSSELNVNALELDDSALYLCASSPGWTGELFFGEGSRLTVL.

This clone was recorded a few times. V usage is TRBV10-3 and J usage is TRBJ2-3; 11 nucleotides align to TRBD2. The V gene end was trimmed by 6 bases and the J gene end by 3 bases; junction bases not matched to a gene: 14. Germline CDR1 ENHRY, CDR2 SYGVKD. The CDR3 is made up of 18 amino acids. The CDR3 loop reads CAIRPGPGLADYTDTQYF. DNA for the CDR3: TGTGCCATCAGACCCGGGCCGGGACTAGCGGATTATACAGATACGCAGTATTTT.

This clone was counted many times. The chain combines TRBV5-8 with TRBJ2-1; 9 nucleotides agree with TRBD1. The germline CDR1 and CDR2 sequences are SGHTS and YDEGEE. The CDR3 contains 15 residues. The V and J ends lost 0 bases and 6 bases, in that order; junction bases with no gene match: 4. As DNA, the CDR3 is TGTGCCAGCAGCTTGGGGGGACAGGGAAGCAATGAGCAGTTCTTC. It encodes CASSLGGQGSNEQFF. The variable domain in full, with the rest retrieved from reference TRBV5-8 and TRBJ2-1, is EAGVTQSPTHLIKTRGQQATLRCSPISGHTSVYWYQQALGLGLQFLLWYDEGEERNRGNFPPRFSGRQFPNYSSELNVNALELEDSALYLCASSLGGQGSNEQFFGPGTRLTVL.

The gene calls are TRBV20-1 and TRBJ2-1, with 11 bases fitting TRBD2. Looked up from germline, CDR1 is DFQATT and CDR2 is SNEGSKA (reference sequence). This CDR3 has 14 residues. V dropped 3 bases and J dropped 8; count of bases not matched to a gene: 6. The CDR3 here is CSASIAGGPYEQFF. In DNA form, the CDR3 reads TGCAGTGCTAGTATAGCGGGGGGGCCGTATGAGCAGTTCTTC.

The chain recombines TRBV5-4 with TRBJ2-7, with 9 bases that match TRBD1. The CDR3 length is 15 residues. J was trimmed by 2 bases and V by 2 bases; bases with no gene match: 5. The germline V gene encodes CDR1 SGHNT and CDR2 YYREEE (reference sequence). CDR3 nucleotides: TGTGCCAGCAGCTTCCGGACAGGGGCGACCTACGAGCAGTACTTC. It codes for CASSFRTGATYEQYF.